This entry features one T cell receptor (beta chain) sequence. After removal of 4 bases from V and 7 bases from J, the junction contained 14 bases not matched to a gene. Germline CDR1 reads LGHNA; CDR2 reads YNFKEQ. This CDR3 is built from 16 residues. The time point was: pre-sensitization, week 0. The treatment is: therapeutic diphenylcyclopropenone sensitization with weekly scalp DPC. The entry originates in a study of human T cells and chemical hapten exposure. From the RACE reads, TCRdb called clonotypes with MiXCR, one entry per CDR3 protein. Of roughly 250,000 distinct CDR3 sequences in the sample, around 9.3% are singletons; the top ten hold roughly 2.5%.

This sequence originates from a woman aged 40 to 49 with alopecia areata. Some clones in this sample may be carry-over from other donors' samples. This chain uses TRBV4-2 with TRBJ2-3; 7 bases match TRBD2. Sample: whole blood, taken in connection with sensitization to the hapten diphenylcyclopropenone (DPC). The CDR3 bases are TGTGCCAGCAGCCGGACTGGAGGGCCGGGGGGTAATACGCAGTATTTT. It codes for CASSRTGGPGGNTQYF.